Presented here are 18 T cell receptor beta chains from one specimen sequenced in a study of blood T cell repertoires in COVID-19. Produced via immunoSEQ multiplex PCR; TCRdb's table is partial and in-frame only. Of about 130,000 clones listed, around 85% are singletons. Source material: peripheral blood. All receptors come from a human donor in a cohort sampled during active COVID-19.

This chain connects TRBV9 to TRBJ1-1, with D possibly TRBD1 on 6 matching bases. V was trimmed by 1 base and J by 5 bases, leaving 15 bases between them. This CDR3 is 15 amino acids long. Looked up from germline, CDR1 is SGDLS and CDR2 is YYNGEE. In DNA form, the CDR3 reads TGTGCCAGCAGCGTAAGGGGGGGCCCAGGGACTGAAGCTTTCTTT. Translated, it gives CASSVRGGPGTEAFF.

The CDR3 here is CASSQTSGSYEQYV. Written as DNA, the CDR3 is TGTGCCAGCAGCCAGACTAGCGGTTCCTACGAGCAGTACGTC. The chain carries TRBV7-9 and TRBJ2-7; TRBD2 agrees at 9 bases. The ends lost 5 bases at V and 1 base at J; junction bases unmatched: 3. The CDR3 length is 14 residues. Germline assignment: CDR1 SEHNR and CDR2 FQNEAQ (reference sequence).

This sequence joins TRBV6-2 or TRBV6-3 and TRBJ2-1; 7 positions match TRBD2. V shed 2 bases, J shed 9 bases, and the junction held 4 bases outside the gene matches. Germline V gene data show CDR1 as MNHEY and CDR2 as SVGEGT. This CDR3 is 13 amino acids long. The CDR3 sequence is CASSYGRATEQFF. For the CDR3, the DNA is TGTGCCAGCAGTTACGGGAGGGCTACTGAGCAGTTCTTC.

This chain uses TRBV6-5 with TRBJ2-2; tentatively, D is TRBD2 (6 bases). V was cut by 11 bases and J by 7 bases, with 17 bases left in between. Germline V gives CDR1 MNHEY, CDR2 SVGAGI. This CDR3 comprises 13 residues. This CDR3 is CAAVREGSGELFF. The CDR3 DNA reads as TGTGCCGCGGTGCGGGAAGGGAGCGGGGAGCTGTTTTTT.

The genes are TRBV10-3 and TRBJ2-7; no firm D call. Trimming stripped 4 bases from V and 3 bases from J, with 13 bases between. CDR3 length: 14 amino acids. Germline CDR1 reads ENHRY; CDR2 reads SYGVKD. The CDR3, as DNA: TGTGCCATCAGTGGATCAATGCCGGGCTACGAGCAGTACGTC. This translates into CAISGSMPGYEQYV.

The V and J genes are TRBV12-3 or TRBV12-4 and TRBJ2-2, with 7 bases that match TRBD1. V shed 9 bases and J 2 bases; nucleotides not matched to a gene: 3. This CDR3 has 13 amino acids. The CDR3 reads CASRGRNTGELFF. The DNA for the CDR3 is TGTGCCAGTAGGGGGCGCAACACCGGGGAGCTGTTTTTT.

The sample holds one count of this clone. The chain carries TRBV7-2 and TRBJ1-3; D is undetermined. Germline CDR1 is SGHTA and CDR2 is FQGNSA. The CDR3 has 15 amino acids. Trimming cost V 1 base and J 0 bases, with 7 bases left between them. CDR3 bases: TGTGCCAGCAGCTTAGACCGGAGCTCTGGAAACACCATATATTTT. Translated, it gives CASSLDRSSGNTIYF. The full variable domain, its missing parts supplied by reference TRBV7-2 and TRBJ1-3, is GAGVSQSPSNKVTEKGKDVELRCDPISGHTALYWYRQSLGQGLEFLIYFQGNSAPDKSGLPSDRFSAERTGGSVSTLTIQRTQQEDSAVYLCASSLDRSSGNTIYFGEGSWLTVV.

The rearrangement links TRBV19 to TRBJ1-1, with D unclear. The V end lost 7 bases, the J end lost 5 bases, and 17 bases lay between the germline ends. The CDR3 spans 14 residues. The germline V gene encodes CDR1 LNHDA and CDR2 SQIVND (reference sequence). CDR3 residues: CASNDGDWETEAFF. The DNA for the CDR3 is TGTGCCAGTAACGATGGAGACTGGGAGACTGAAGCTTTCTTT. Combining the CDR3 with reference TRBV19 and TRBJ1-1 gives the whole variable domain DGGITQSPKYLFRKEGQNVTLSCEQNLNHDAMYWYRQDPGQGLRLIYYSQIVNDFQKGDIAEGYSVSREKKESFPLTVTSAQKNPTAFYLCASNDGDWETEAFFGQGTRLTVV.

The CDR3 DNA reads as TGTGCCAGCAGCATATCACAGGAAAACTATGGCTACACCTTC. This sequence encodes CASSISQENYGYTF. The chain joins TRBV7-2 to TRBJ1-2; D perhaps matches TRBD1 (5 bases). The V and J ends lost 5 bases and 2 bases respectively, with 12 bases between them. The CDR3 is made up of 14 amino acids. The V gene's germline CDR1 is SGHTA and CDR2 FQGNSA.

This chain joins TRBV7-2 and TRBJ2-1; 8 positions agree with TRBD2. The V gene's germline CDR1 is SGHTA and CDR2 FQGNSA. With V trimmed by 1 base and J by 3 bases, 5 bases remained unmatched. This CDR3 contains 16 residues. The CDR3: CASSLDGGRNYNEQFF. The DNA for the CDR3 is TGTGCCAGCAGCTTAGATGGCGGGAGGAACTACAATGAGCAGTTCTTC.

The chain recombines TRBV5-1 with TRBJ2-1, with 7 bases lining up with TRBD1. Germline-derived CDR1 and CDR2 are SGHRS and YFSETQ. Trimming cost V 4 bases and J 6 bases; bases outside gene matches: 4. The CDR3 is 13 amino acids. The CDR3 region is CASSLGQLNEQFF. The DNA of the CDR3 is TGCGCCAGCAGCCTGGGACAGCTCAATGAGCAGTTCTTC.

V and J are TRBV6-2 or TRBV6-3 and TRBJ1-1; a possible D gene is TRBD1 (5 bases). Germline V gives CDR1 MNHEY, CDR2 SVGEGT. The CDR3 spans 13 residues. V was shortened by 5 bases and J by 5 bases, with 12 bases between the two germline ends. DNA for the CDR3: TGTGCCAGCAGTCCCTGGGGGGGTACTGAAGCTTTCTTT. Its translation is CASSPWGGTEAFF.

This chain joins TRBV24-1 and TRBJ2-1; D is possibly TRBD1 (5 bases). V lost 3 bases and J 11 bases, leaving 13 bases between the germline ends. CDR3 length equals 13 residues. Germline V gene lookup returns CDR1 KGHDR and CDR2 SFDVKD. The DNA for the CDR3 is TGTGCCACCAGTGATGGGGCCAGGTTGAAGCAGTTCTTC. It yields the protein CATSDGARLKQFF.

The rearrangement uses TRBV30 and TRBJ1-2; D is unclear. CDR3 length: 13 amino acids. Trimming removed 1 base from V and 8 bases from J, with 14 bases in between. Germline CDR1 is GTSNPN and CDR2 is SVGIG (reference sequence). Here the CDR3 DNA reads TGTGCCTGGAGTGGGCCATTCGGAGAGGGCTACACCTTC. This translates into CAWSGPFGEGYTF.

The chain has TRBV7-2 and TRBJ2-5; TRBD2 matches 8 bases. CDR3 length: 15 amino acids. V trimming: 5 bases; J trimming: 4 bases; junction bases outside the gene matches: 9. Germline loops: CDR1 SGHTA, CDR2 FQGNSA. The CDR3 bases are TGTGCCAGCAGCCCTAAGCGGGGGCGGGGAGAGACCCAGTACTTC. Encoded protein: CASSPKRGRGETQYF.

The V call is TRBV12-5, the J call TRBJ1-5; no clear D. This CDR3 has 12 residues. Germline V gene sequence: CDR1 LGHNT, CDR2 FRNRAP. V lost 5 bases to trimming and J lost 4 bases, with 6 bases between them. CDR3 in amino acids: CASGEPNQPQHF. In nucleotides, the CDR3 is TGTGCTAGTGGTGAGCCTAATCAGCCCCAGCATTTT. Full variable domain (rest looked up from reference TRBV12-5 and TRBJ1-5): DARVTQTPRHKVTEMGQEVTMRCQPILGHNTVFWYRQTMMQGLELLAYFRNRAPLDDSGMPKDRFSAEMPDATLATLKIQPSEPRDSAVYFCASGEPNQPQHFGDGTRLSIL.

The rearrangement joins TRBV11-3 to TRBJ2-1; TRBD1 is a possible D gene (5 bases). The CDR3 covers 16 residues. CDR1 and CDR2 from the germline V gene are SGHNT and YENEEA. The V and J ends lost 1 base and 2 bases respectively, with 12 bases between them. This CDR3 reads CASSLVRQGPYNEQFF. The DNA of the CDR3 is TGTGCCAGCAGCTTAGTCCGGCAGGGCCCCTACAATGAGCAGTTCTTC.

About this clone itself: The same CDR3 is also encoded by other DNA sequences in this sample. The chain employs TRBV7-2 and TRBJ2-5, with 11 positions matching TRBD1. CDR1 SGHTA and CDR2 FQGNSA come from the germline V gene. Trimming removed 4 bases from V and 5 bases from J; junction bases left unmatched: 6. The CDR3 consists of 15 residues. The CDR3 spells CASSSDRGRLETQYF. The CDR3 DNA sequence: TGTGCCAGCAGCTCGGACAGGGGGCGTTTGGAGACCCAGTACTTC.